This entry describes one TCR beta chain. What it binds is not known. Profiling relied on immunoSEQ multiplex PCR, and the TCRdb table lists in-frame clones only, not all of them. Of around 100,000 clones listed, around 87% are singletons. This entry belongs to a study of T cell responses to AZD1222 COVID-19 vaccine. Study-wide context: Recipients boosted at about 4 weeks or about 12 weeks are pooled. Broader study findings: Per reports, nearly half of all spike-specific TCRs target regions that are unmutated in variants. It was only a handful of AZD1222 recipients who were seropositive at baseline. Donors were chiefly white British, with a greater number of females, and clonal diversity was perhaps underestimated.

Sequenced here: peripheral blood, sampled on day 0 of AZD1222 vaccination. The sequence was obtained from an adult in good health.

CDR3 DNA: TGCAGCGCCGCAAGGGGAGGGGGAGGTGGCTACACCTTC. Encoded protein: CSAARGGGGGYTF. The chain recombines TRBV29-1 with TRBJ1-2; weak D call: TRBD1 (6 bases). Per the germline V gene, CDR1 is SQVTM and CDR2 is ANQGSEA. Trimming cost V 7 bases and J 7 bases, with 19 bases left between them. This CDR3 is 13 amino acids long.